The present entry profiles one TCR beta chain with its context. Germline values: CDR1 SGHVS, CDR2 FQNEAQ. The J segment lost 7 bases and the V segment lost 5 bases, leaving 6 bases of the junction unmatched. The length of the CDR3 is 14 residues. These data are taken from a study of blood T cell repertoires in COVID-19. At the level of the study: T cells, B-cell-depleted T cells, or PBMCs provided the cDNA or gDNA that served as material.

Generated by immunoSEQ multiplex PCR, the TCRdb table keeps only in-frame clones and is missing some. The table includes some 320,000 clones, around nine tenths detected once. Participant-reported clinical history was the basis for cohort assignment. Donors in Cohort 3 who had recovered were those with two negative PCRs, healthcare professional clearance, or resolution of their symptoms. The sequence derives from a man aged 55 to 70 who had recovered from COVID-19. Sequenced: PBMCs or T cells enriched from blood (not recorded which). V gene TRBV7-8 combines with J gene TRBJ2-5; 11 bases line up with TRBD1. The CDR3 DNA sequence: TGTGCCAGCAGCCCCGGACAGGGGGCAGGGACCCAGTACTTC. Translating it yields CASSPGQGAGTQYF.